The sequence of this T cell receptor (beta chain) was determined in a study of T cells in pancreatic ductal adenocarcinoma. This clone was counted a single time. The target antigen is unknown. CDR1 and CDR2 from the germline V gene are SGHDT and YYEEEE. The CDR3 loop spans 13 amino acids. Trimming stripped 0 bases from V and 4 bases from J, with 8 bases between. Sequencing used immunoSEQ multiplex PCR; TCRdb keeps in-frame clones, though not all of them. The sample yields tens of thousands of clones, approximately 90% seen once. Selected pancreatic ductal adenocarcinoma patients had undergone surgery without neoadjuvant therapy. Findings and caveats of the study: Tumor samples had fewer productive templates and roughly 7.3-fold fewer unique clonotypes than blood. Tumors hold more CD45RO+ effector T cells, which may bias toward lower diversity.

Sequencing was performed on PBMCs. V usage is TRBV5-6 and J usage is TRBJ2-7; TRBD2 might be the D (5 bases). The TCR sequence derives from a human donor with pancreatic ductal adenocarcinoma. As DNA, the CDR3 is TGTGCCAGCAGCTTGGCCGGGGTGTACGAGCAGTACTTC. It encodes CASSLAGVYEQYF.